The 30 T cell receptor beta chains reported below all come from one sample, sequenced in a study of T cells expressing NK-cell markers. One entry per CDR3 protein, without DNA, is what TCRdb gives after re-calling the 5' RACE reads. The sample data list hundreds of thousands of distinct CDR3 sequences. Material: blood T cells: a sorted CD56 or NKG2C T cell subset, CD4+ or CD8+ T cells, or bulk PBMC T cells (not recorded which). The source is a man aged 18-75 years in good health.

The chain has TRBV5-1 and TRBJ1-1; absent DNA, TCRdb's TRBD1 call cannot be checked. CDR1 and CDR2 (germline): SGHRS, YFSETQ. This CDR3 spans 15 amino acids. The CDR3 is CASSVGQTMNTEAFF.

V and J are TRBV28 and TRBJ1-5; TCRdb outputs TRBD1, but without DNA this stays unchecked. The CDR3 totals 14 residues. CDR1 is MDHEN and CDR2 is SYDVKM in the germline V gene. This CDR3 is CASRGTGGGQPQHF.

The V gene is TRBV5-1, the J gene TRBJ2-7. Germline V gene data show CDR1 as SGHRS and CDR2 as YFSETQ. This CDR3 region has 17 residues. The CDR3 is CASSSNILRGGSYEQYF.

The chain is built from TRBV20-1 and TRBJ1-2; as DNA is missing, the TRBD1 call by TCRdb cannot be tested. This CDR3 is built from 14 residues. Germline CDR1 is DFQATT and CDR2 is SNEGSKA (reference sequence). The CDR3 sequence is CSASDYGGYYGYTF.

The V call is TRBV27, the J call TRBJ1-1; the TRBD1 assignment by TCRdb is unverifiable without DNA. CDR3 length: 14 amino acids. Germline V CDR1 and CDR2: MNHEY, SMNVEV (reference sequence). This chain's CDR3 is CASSPWRVNTEAFF.

CDR3 sequence: CASSLRQGVTGTEAFF. The chain recombines TRBV5-1 with TRBJ1-1; there is no DNA to check the TCRdb D call of TRBD1. CDR3 length: 16 amino acids. CDR1 is SGHRS and CDR2 is YFSETQ in the germline V gene.

The rearrangement joins TRBV7-2 to TRBJ2-1. The CDR3 is 15 residues long. Per germline, CDR1 SGHTA and CDR2 FQGNSA. CDR3 region: CASSLAGLAYNEQFF.

The chain couples TRBV4-2 to TRBJ2-7; absent DNA, TCRdb's TRBD1 call cannot be checked. CDR1 and CDR2 (germline): LGHNA, YNFKEQ. The CDR3 spans 16 residues. CDR3 sequence reads: CASSQELRQGAYEQYF.

The chain combines TRBV6-1 with TRBJ1-1; TCRdb's assignment of TRBD1 cannot be checked, as there is no DNA. The CDR3 spans 15 residues. The germline V gene has CDR1 MNHNS and CDR2 SASEGT. CDR3: CASRDLGTVGTEAFF.

This chain uses TRBV7-8 with TRBJ1-4; TCRdb calls TRBD1, which cannot be checked without DNA. Germline-derived CDR1 and CDR2 are SGHVS and FQNEAQ. The CDR3 has 15 amino acids. CDR3 protein: CASSLALASREKLFF.

V is TRBV20-1 and J is TRBJ1-3. Germline lookup yields CDR1 DFQATT and CDR2 SNEGSKA (reference sequence). The CDR3 consists of 15 residues. The chain's CDR3 is CSARARQRSGNTIYF.

The V gene is TRBV6-1, the J gene TRBJ1-5; TCRdb proposes TRBD1, but this gene call is untestable without DNA. The CDR3 runs to 15 residues. CDR1 is MNHNS and CDR2 is SASEGT in the germline V gene. The CDR3 reads CASRPTVTSNQPQHF.

The J gene is TRBJ1-2, the V gene TRBV11-2; TCRdb outputs TRBD1, but without DNA this stays unchecked. This CDR3 has 14 residues. The V gene's germline CDR1 is SGHAT and CDR2 FQNNGV. The CDR3 region is CASSLAWGADGYTF.

This chain connects TRBV7-8 to TRBJ1-4. The CDR3 has 14 residues. Germline CDR1 is SGHVS and CDR2 is FQNEAQ. CDR3 in amino acids: CASTSLGGYEKLFF.

J is TRBJ2-1 and V is TRBV4-1. This CDR3 is 13 amino acids long. Germline CDR1 MGHRA, CDR2 YSYEKL. CDR3 sequence reads: CASSQDLVSRQFF.

V is TRBV12-3 or TRBV12-4 and J is TRBJ1-1; with no DNA, the TCRdb D assignment of TRBD1 cannot be verified. This CDR3 has 14 amino acids. CDR3 sequence: CASSQVRDRTEAFF.

The chain uses TRBV7-2 and TRBJ2-5; the TCRdb call, TRBD2, lacks DNA for checking. Germline V gene sequence: CDR1 SGHTA, CDR2 FQGNSA. The CDR3 has 15 amino acids. The chain's CDR3 is CASSLNSGGGETQYF.

The V and J genes are TRBV7-6 and TRBJ2-1; as DNA is missing, the TRBD1 call by TCRdb cannot be tested. Germline lookup yields CDR1 SGHVS and CDR2 FNYEAQ. CDR3 length: 17 residues. The CDR3 protein is CASSLGQGQGLIDEQFF.

The V call is TRBV6-1, the J call TRBJ1-5; the TCRdb call, TRBD1, lacks DNA for checking. Germline V gene sequence: CDR1 MNHNS, CDR2 SASEGT. The CDR3 consists of 14 residues. CDR3 sequence: CASRDRGPNQPQHF.

This chain joins TRBV7-2 and TRBJ2-1; TCRdb gives TRBD2 as the D gene, but with no DNA this cannot be confirmed. Germline V gene lookup returns CDR1 SGHTA and CDR2 FQGNSA. The CDR3 runs to 16 residues. CDR3 sequence reads: CASTLNPPTSGGEQFF.

The chain couples TRBV12-3 or TRBV12-4 to TRBJ2-7; TCRdb calls TRBD1, which cannot be checked without DNA. The CDR3 is made up of 13 amino acids. The CDR3 protein is CASGAWGSYEQYF.

The rearrangement joins TRBV10-3 to TRBJ2-7; lacking DNA, the TRBD2 call made by TCRdb goes unchecked. Per germline, CDR1 ENHRY and CDR2 SYGVKD. CDR3 size: 15 residues. CDR3 region: CAISDRAGLSYEQYF.

The rearrangement joins TRBV12-3 or TRBV12-4 to TRBJ1-2; TCRdb gives TRBD1 as the D gene, but with no DNA this cannot be confirmed. The CDR3 consists of 16 residues. This CDR3 reads CASRGQGTILNYGYTF.

The V gene is TRBV6-1, the J gene TRBJ1-1; TCRdb lists TRBD1, though no DNA is available to test this call. This CDR3 is built from 15 residues. CDR1 is MNHNS and CDR2 is SASEGT in the germline V gene. The CDR3 is CASSGTGAMNTEAFF.

The chain joins TRBV5-6 to TRBJ1-1; the TCRdb call, TRBD1, lacks DNA for checking. CDR3 length: 15 amino acids. From germline, CDR1 is SGHDT and CDR2 YYEEEE. CDR3: CASSWMGPTNTEAFF. The full variable domain, its missing parts supplied by reference TRBV5-6 and TRBJ1-1, is DAGVTQSPTHLIKTRGQQVTLRCSPKSGHDTVSWYQQALGQGPQFIFQYYEEEERQRGNFPDRFSGHQFPNYSSELNVNALLLGDSALYLCASSWMGPTNTEAFFGQGTRLTVV.

The rearrangement links TRBV7-9 to TRBJ1-1; TCRdb designates TRBD1, a call that cannot be tested without DNA. The CDR3 spans 15 residues. Per germline, CDR1 SEHNR and CDR2 FQNEAQ (reference sequence). The CDR3 is CASSLVPGANTEAFF.

V and J are TRBV5-1 and TRBJ1-5; with no DNA, the TCRdb D assignment of TRBD1 cannot be verified. Germline V gives CDR1 SGHRS, CDR2 YFSETQ. The CDR3 extends over 14 amino acids. CDR3 amino acids: CASSLGGTNQPQHF.

The V call is TRBV6-5, the J call TRBJ1-5; lacking DNA, the TRBD1 call made by TCRdb goes unchecked. The CDR3 loop spans 16 amino acids. Germline V gene sequence: CDR1 MNHEY, CDR2 SVGAGI. CDR3 loop: CASSYSSQGSNQPQHF.

V gene TRBV24-1 combines with J gene TRBJ1-2; the D call from TCRdb, TRBD1, cannot be confirmed without DNA. CDR3 length: 16 residues. Germline V gene lookup returns CDR1 KGHDR and CDR2 SFDVKD. This CDR3 is CATSGLDLLGAYGYTF.

The chain uses TRBV20-1 and TRBJ1-4. CDR3 length: 13 amino acids. CDR1 and CDR2 from the germline V gene are DFQATT and SNEGSKA (reference sequence). CDR3 loop: CSAYREGDEKLFF.